These T cell receptor beta chains were read from a single sample in a study of blood T cells in healthy people across ages. Via MiXCR, TCRdb re-called the 5' RACE reads, giving one row per CDR3 protein. The sample carries about 1,800,000 distinct CDR3 sequences, approximately 28% recorded once. The sample was blood. These receptors originate from a young woman in good health. Both conserved end residues are trimmed from each CDR3.

v_call,j_call,cdr3_aa
TRBV20-1,TRBJ2-4,SARVQGVIQY
TRBV7-9,TRBJ2-3,ASSLARTGTTDTQY
TRBV7-7,TRBJ2-2,ASSPRQGAVTGELF
TRBV6-2/TRBV6-3,TRBJ1-5,ASGEGNQPQH
TRBV4-1,TRBJ2-7,ASSQPWTSGAYEQY
TRBV6-6,TRBJ1-2,ASSYFQAPLYGYT
TRBV7-6,NA,ASSLEAGEGETQY
TRBV7-9,TRBJ1-2,ASNRQGRVYGYT
TRBV20-1,TRBJ2-1,SAPTSGRSSASYNEQF
TRBV16,TRBJ2-7,ASSQSDPPAEQY
TRBV29-1,TRBJ2-5,SVGGTGGQTQY
TRBV11-2,TRBJ1-2,ASSLARDTANYGYT
TRBV5-1,TRBJ2-7,ASSLRAEPNEQY
TRBV29-1,TRBJ2-3,SVWGLDTDTQY
TRBV5-1,TRBJ2-7,ASSEGQQGRRRAYEQY
TRBV12-3/TRBV12-4,TRBJ2-2,ASSFGPGGTGELF
TRBV3-1,TRBJ2-3,ASSQGTSGYTQY
TRBV6-5,TRBJ2-6,ASSYRTGSSGANVLT
TRBV15,TRBJ2-5,ATSRDLGRGLETQY
TRBV28,TRBJ2-7,ASSLLVGEQY
TRBV6-2/TRBV6-3,TRBJ1-5,ASGRAINQPQH
TRBV30,TRBJ2-5,AWSSLAGDETQY
TRBV7-9,TRBJ2-3,ASNIAGSSTDTQY
TRBV7-9,TRBJ1-1,ASSLIGEEAF
TRBV12-3/TRBV12-4,TRBJ2-1,ASSLGRNQYNEQF
TRBV10-2,TRBJ2-1,ASSTTKPLRGPSSYNEQF
TRBV20-1,TRBJ1-1,SANYRFTAGDAF
TRBV29-1,TRBJ1-2,SETGTDYGYT
TRBV12-3/TRBV12-4,TRBJ1-1,ATSDRRTEAF
TRBV4-1,TRBJ2-7,ASSHPGQGLNEQY
TRBV6-5,TRBJ2-7,ASHRGWVGEQY
TRBV27,TRBJ1-5,ASSDQITNSNQPQH
TRBV12-3/TRBV12-4,TRBJ2-7,AGGETGSSYEQY
TRBV2,TRBJ2-1,ASSEGVGQGGNEQF
TRBV12-3/TRBV12-4,TRBJ2-3,ASGDAGGRTDTQY
TRBV29-1,TRBJ2-6,SVESSGANVLT
TRBV7-3,TRBJ2-3,ASSWGGGTDTQY
TRBV20-1,TRBJ2-1,SASSVSRSDHEQF
TRBV29-1,TRBJ2-2,SVANTGELF
TRBV29-1,TRBJ2-3,SVEQPGGTDTQY
TRBV12-5,TRBJ2-4,ASGYGENILY
TRBV13,TRBJ2-6,TSSLGPLGANVLT
TRBV6-2/TRBV6-3,TRBJ2-5,ASRPGTSPRETQY
TRBV5-1,TRBJ2-1,ASSLKGSGTRRNTEQF